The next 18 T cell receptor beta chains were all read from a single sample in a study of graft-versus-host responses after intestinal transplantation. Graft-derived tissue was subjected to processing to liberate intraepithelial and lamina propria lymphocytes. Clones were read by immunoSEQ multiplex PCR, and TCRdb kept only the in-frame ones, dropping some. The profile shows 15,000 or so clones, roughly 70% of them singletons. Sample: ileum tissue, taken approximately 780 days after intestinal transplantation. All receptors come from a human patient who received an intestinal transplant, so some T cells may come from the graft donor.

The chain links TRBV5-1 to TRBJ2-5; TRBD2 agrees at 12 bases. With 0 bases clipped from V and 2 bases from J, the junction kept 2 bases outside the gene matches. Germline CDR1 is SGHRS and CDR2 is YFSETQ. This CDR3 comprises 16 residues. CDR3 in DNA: TGCGCCAGCAGCTTGGGACTAGCGGGGGCTCAAGAGACCCAGTACTTC. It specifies CASSLGLAGAQETQYF. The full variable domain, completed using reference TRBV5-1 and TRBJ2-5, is KAGVTQTPRYLIKTRGQQVTLSCSPISGHRSVSWYQQTPGQGLQFLFEYFSETQRNKGNFPGRFSGRQFSNSRSEMNVSTLELGDSALYLCASSLGLAGAQETQYFGPGTRLLVL.

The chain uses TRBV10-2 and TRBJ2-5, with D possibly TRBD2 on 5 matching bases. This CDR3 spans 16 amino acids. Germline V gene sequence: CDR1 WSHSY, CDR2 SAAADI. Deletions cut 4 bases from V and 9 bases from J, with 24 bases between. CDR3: CASSGNDRDLVEAQYF. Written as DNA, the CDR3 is TGCGCCAGCAGTGGGAACGACCGGGATTTGGTGGAGGCCCAGTACTTC.

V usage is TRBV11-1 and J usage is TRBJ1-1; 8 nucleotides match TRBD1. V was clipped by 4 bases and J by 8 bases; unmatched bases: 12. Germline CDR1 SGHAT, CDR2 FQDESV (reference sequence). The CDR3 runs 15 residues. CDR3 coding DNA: TGTGCCAGCAGCTACTACCGGGACAGGTTGGTCGAAGCTTTCTTT. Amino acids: CASSYYRDRLVEAFF.

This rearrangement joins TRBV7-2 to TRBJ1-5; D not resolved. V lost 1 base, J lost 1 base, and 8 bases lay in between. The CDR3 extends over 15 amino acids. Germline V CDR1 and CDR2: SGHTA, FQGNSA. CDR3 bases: TGTGCCAGCAGCTTAGTATCCAAAAGCAATCAGCCCCAGCATTTT. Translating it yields CASSLVSKSNQPQHF. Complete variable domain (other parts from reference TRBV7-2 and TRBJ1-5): GAGVSQSPSNKVTEKGKDVELRCDPISGHTALYWYRQSLGQGLEFLIYFQGNSAPDKSGLPSDRFSAERTGGSVSTLTIQRTQQEDSAVYLCASSLVSKSNQPQHFGDGTRLSIL.

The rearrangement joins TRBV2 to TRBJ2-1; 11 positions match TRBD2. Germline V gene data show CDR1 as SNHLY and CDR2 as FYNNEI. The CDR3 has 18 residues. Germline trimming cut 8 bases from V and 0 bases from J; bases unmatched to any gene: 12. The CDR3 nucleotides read TGTGCCAGCCGTAGCGGGGGGGCCCCCCTTAGCTCCTACAATGAGCAGTTCTTC. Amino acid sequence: CASRSGGAPLSSYNEQFF.

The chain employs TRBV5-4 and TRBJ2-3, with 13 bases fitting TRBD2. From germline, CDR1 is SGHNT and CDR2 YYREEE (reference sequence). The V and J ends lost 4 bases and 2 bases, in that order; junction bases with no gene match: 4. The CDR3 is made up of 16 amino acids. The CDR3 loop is CASSTGLAGATDTQYF. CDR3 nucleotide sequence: TGTGCCAGCAGCACTGGACTAGCGGGGGCCACAGATACGCAGTATTTT.

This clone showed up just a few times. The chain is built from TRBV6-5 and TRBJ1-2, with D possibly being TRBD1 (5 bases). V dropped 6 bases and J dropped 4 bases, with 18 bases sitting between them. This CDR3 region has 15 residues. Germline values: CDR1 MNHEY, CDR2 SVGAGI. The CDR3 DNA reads TGTGCCAGCAGCTTTCAGGGATCGGGCATCTATGGCTACACCTTC. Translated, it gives CASSFQGSGIYGYTF.

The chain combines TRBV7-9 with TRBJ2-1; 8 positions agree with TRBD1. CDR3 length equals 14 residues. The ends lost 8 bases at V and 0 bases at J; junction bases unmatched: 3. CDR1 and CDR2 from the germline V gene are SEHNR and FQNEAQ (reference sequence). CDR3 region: CASRGTGSYNEQFF. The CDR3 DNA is TGTGCCAGCCGTGGGACAGGCTCCTACAATGAGCAGTTCTTC.

The CDR3, as DNA: TGTGCCTGGGCTCCGGGACTAGAGGCAGATACGCAGTATTTT. It specifies CAWAPGLEADTQYF. The chain is built from TRBV30 and TRBJ2-3; 8 bases map to TRBD2. The germline gives CDR1 GTSNPN, CDR2 SVGIG (reference sequence). The V and J ends lost 5 bases and 4 bases, in that order; junction bases with no gene match: 8. There are 14 residues in the CDR3. Full variable domain (rest looked up from reference TRBV30 and TRBJ2-3): SQTIHQWPATLVQPVGSPLSLECTVEGTSNPNLYWYRQAAGRGLQLLFYSVGIGQISSEVPQNLSASRPQDRQFILSSKKLLLSDSGFYLCAWAPGLEADTQYFGPGTRLTVL.

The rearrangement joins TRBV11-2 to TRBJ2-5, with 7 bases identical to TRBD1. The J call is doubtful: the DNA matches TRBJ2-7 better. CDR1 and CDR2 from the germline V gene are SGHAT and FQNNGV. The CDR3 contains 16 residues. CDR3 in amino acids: CASSLYYTGVPYEQYF. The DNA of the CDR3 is TGTGCCAGCAGCCTTTACTACACAGGGGTCCCCTACGAGCAGTACTTC.

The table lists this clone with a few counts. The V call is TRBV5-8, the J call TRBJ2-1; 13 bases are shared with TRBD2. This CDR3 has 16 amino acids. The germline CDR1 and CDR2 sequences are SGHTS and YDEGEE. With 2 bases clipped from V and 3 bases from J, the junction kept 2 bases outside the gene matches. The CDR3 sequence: CASSLGTSGNYNEQFF. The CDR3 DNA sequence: TGTGCCAGCAGCTTAGGGACTAGCGGGAACTACAATGAGCAGTTCTTC. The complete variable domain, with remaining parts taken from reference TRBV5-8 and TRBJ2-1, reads EAGVTQSPTHLIKTRGQQATLRCSPISGHTSVYWYQQALGLGLQFLLWYDEGEERNRGNFPPRFSGRQFPNYSSELNVNALELEDSALYLCASSLGTSGNYNEQFFGPGTRLTVL.

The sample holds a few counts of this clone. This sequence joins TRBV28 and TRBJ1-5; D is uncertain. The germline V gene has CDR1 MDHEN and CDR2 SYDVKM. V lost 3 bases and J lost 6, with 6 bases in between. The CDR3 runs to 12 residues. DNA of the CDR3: TGTGCCAGCAGTTTCAATGCTCAGCCCCAGCATTTT. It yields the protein CASSFNAQPQHF.

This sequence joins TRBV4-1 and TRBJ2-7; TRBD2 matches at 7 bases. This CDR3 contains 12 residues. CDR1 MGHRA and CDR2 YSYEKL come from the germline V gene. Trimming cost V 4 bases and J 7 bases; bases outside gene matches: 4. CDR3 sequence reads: CASSRTGGEQYF. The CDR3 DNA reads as TGCGCCAGCAGCCGAACCGGGGGGGAGCAGTACTTC.

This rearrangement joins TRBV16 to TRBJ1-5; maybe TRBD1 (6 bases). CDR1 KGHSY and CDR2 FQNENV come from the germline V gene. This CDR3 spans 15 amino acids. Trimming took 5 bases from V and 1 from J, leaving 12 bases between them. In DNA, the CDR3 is TGTGCCAGCAGCAACAGGGAAGGAAGCAATCAGCCCCAGCATTTT. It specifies CASSNREGSNQPQHF.

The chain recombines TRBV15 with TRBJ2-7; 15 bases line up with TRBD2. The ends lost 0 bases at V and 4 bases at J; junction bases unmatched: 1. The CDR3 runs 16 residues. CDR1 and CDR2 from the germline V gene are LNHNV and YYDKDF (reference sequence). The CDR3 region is CATSRDGTSGRYEQYF. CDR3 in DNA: TGTGCCACCAGCAGAGATGGGACTAGCGGGAGGTACGAGCAGTACTTC.

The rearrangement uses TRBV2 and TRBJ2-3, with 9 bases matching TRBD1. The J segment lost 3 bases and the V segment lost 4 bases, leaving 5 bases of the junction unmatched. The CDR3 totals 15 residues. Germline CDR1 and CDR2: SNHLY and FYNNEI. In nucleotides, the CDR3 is TGTGCCAGCAGTGTACGGACAGGGGTGACAGATACGCAGTATTTT. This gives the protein CASSVRTGVTDTQYF. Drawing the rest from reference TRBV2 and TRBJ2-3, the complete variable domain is EPEVTQTPSHQVTQMGQEVILRCVPISNHLYFYWYRQILGQKVEFLVSFYNNEISEKSEIFDDQFSVERPDGSNFTLKIRSTKLEDSAMYFCASSVRTGVTDTQYFGPGTRLTVL.

In DNA, the CDR3 is TGCGCCAGCAGCTTGGTGCGGGGTCAGAACTATGGCTACACCTTC. Protein product: CASSLVRGQNYGYTF. V usage is TRBV5-1 and J usage is TRBJ1-2, with D uncertain. CDR3 length: 15 amino acids. Trimming left V 0 bases short and J 2 bases short, with 11 bases between. Looked up from germline, CDR1 is SGHRS and CDR2 is YFSETQ.

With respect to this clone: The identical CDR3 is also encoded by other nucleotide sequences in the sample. The CDR3, as DNA: TGTGCCAGCAGCTTAGGGACTAACACTGAAGCTTTCTTT. Encoded protein: CASSLGTNTEAFF. This rearrangement joins TRBV7-9 to TRBJ1-1; D is ambiguous. The CDR3 runs 13 residues. The germline gives CDR1 SEHNR, CDR2 FQNEAQ (reference sequence). Trimming pared 1 base from V and 2 bases from J, leaving 5 bases between.